The sequence of this TCR beta chain was determined in a study of blood T cell repertoires in COVID-19. The wider study: Donors in the United States, Italy and Spain gave samples during acute or convalescent COVID-19. T cells, B-cell-depleted T cells, or PBMCs supplied cDNA or gDNA.

Authors' methods: Researchers report that nucleated cell counts were estimated from reference gene primer amplification. The table came from immunoSEQ multiplex PCR; TCRdb's copy has only in-frame clones and leaves some out. From that table come the V and J calls and clone size; the DNA was used to work out D and trimming. The profile shows more than 100,000 clones, around four fifths of them singletons. With 6 bases removed from V and 6 bases from J, the gap between germline ends came to 27 bases. From germline, CDR1 is KGHSH and CDR2 LQKENI. The CDR3 is 18 residues long. The clonotype was recovered from a man in his sixties with active or convalescent COVID-19. The genes are TRBV18 and TRBJ2-1, with D perhaps TRBD2 (6 bases). Input material: peripheral blood. The CDR3 bases are TGTGCCAGCTCGATTAGCGCGGGGAAACTAGATTTTGTCAATGAGCAGTTCTTC. This gives the protein CASSISAGKLDFVNEQFF.